The entry below describes one T cell receptor (beta chain). The antigen is unknown. Peripheral blood from each donor was collected in a volume of 9.5 to 10 milliliters. A minimum of 7 million PBMCs was isolated per sample. This sample is drawn from a study of blood T cells in healthy people across ages. The V end lost 3 bases, the J end lost 11 bases, and 16 bases lay between the germline ends. CDR3 length equals 13 residues. Germline lookup yields CDR1 LGHNA and CDR2 YNFKEQ. A second PCR, run for about 7 to 12 cycles, used a sample-barcoded 5' primer plus a J-beta primer mix. MiXCR was run by TCRdb on the 5' RACE reads, yielding one entry per CDR3 protein. Of roughly 1,800,000 distinct CDR3 sequences in the sample, around 48% were seen once. The study's findings and limits: A roughly linear fall in TCR beta diversity per million T cells was seen with increasing age. Naive CD4+ cells and diversity were both higher in long-lived donors than in aged donors.

This receptor was obtained from a woman in her thirties or forties in good health. The sample comprised blood. V gene TRBV4-2 combines with J gene TRBJ2-5; tentatively, D is TRBD2 (6 bases). The CDR3 DNA is TGTGCCAGCAGCCAGACCGGGACTTGGGAGCAGTACTTC. The encoded protein is CASSQTGTWEQYF.